These T cell receptor beta chains were read from a single sample in a study of regulatory T cells in long-lasting Graves disease. TCRdb re-derived calls from the multiplex PCR reads in MiXCR, one entry per CDR3 protein. This sample yields 400,000 to 650,000 distinct CDR3 sequences, of which roughly 16% are seen a single time; around a quarter belongs to the top ten. The sample was also linked to a second study, of T cells in Graves' hyperthyroidism and ophthalmopathy.

Sequenced here: peripheral blood mononuclear cells (PBMCs), sampled at new diagnosis, from a patient treated with antithyroid drugs. The receptors were gathered from a woman in her forties or fifties with Graves disease. Both conserved end residues are part of each CDR3. D genes are given only for firm matches. Some rows have no size entry. The others give once, few or many, or a class for an expanded clone.

v_gene,abundance,j_gene,d_gene,CDR3aa,CDR3nt
TRBV5-1,many,TRBJ2-2,NA,CASSLVSGSQTGELFF,TGCGCCAGCAGCTTGGTCTCAGGCAGCCAAACCGGGGAGCTGTTTTTT
TRBV12-3/TRBV12-4,few,TRBJ1-2,TRBD1,CASKLRDRGSYGYTF,TGTGCCAGCAAGCTCCGGGACAGGGGGAGCTATGGCTACACCTTC
TRBV4-1,few,TRBJ2-1,TRBD2,CASQMGLAGNNEQFF,TGCGCCAGTCAGATGGGACTAGCGGGGAACAATGAGCAGTTCTTC
TRBV5-5,many,TRBJ1-1,NA,CASSLVGGRNTEAFF,TGTGCCAGCAGCTTGGTAGGTGGGCGGAACACTGAAGCTTTCTTT
TRBV6-1,NA,TRBJ2-4,NA,CASTGTENIQYF,TGTGCCAGCACTGGCACTGAAAACATTCAGTACTTC
TRBV10-3,few,TRBJ2-1,TRBD2,CAIGGVAGGSDEQFF,TGTGCCATCGGTGGGGTAGCGGGGGGGTCCGATGAGCAGTTCTTC
TRBV29-1,few,TRBJ2-3,TRBD1,CSVRQGADTQYF,TGCAGCGTTAGACAGGGGGCAGATACGCAGTATTTT
TRBV3-1,many,TRBJ2-2,NA,CASSHQGYGTGELFF,TGTGCCAGCAGCCACCAGGGGTATGGCACCGGGGAGCTGTTTTTT
TRBV11-2,many,TRBJ2-1,TRBD2,CASSLGSSGSNEQFF,TGTGCCAGCAGCTTAGGGTCTAGCGGATCCAATGAGCAGTTCTTC
TRBV19,few,TRBJ1-2,TRBD1,CASSITGGGYTF,TGTGCCAGTAGTATTACAGGGGGAGGCTACACCTTC
TRBV12-3/TRBV12-4,many,TRBJ2-5,NA,CASSFKGETQYF,TGTGCCAGCAGTTTCAAGGGCGAGACCCAGTACTTC
TRBV20-1,many,TRBJ2-7,TRBD1,CSARSDRVSYEQYF,TGCAGTGCTAGATCCGACAGGGTTTCCTACGAGCAGTACTTC
TRBV7-2,few,TRBJ1-1,NA,CASRQDGHTEAFF,TGTGCCAGCAGACAGGACGGGCACACTGAAGCTTTCTTT
TRBV18,NA,TRBJ1-4,NA,CASSSFRGKGEKLFF,TGTGCCAGCTCATCCTTCCGGGGAAAGGGTGAAAAACTGTTTTTT
TRBV11-2,many,TRBJ2-5,NA,CASSLGAKGGGETQYF,TGTGCCAGCAGCTTGGGAGCAAAGGGGGGTGGGGAGACCCAGTACTTC
TRBV5-1,few,TRBJ2-4,NA,CASSPGDQGIQYF,TGCGCCAGCAGCCCGGGGGACCAGGGCATTCAGTACTTC
TRBV7-8,NA,TRBJ1-2,NA,CASSLKEIGYGYTF,TGTGCCAGCAGCTTAAAGGAAATTGGTTATGGCTACACCTTC
TRBV7-3,few,TRBJ1-2,TRBD1,CASSLPGQAGGYTF,TGTGCCAGCAGCCTTCCCGGACAGGCCGGGGGCTACACCTTC
TRBV9,once,TRBJ2-2,TRBD1,CASSVGLGQGWTGELFF,TGTGCCAGCAGCGTAGGGTTGGGACAGGGGTGGACCGGGGAGCTGTTTTTT
TRBV19,few,TRBJ1-2,TRBD1,CASNQDRGVYGYTF,TGTGCCAGTAACCAGGACAGGGGAGTTTATGGCTACACCTTC
TRBV11-2,many,TRBJ1-1,TRBD1,CASSADRGTEAFF,TGTGCCAGCAGCGCCGACAGGGGCACTGAAGCTTTCTTT
TRBV20-1,many,TRBJ2-7,NA,CSARDRRQVTYEQYF,TGCAGTGCTAGAGACCGAAGACAGGTGACCTACGAGCAGTACTTC
TRBV12-3/TRBV12-4,few,TRBJ2-3,NA,CASTLYPSPQYF,TGTGCCAGCACTCTTTATCCCTCTCCGCAGTATTTT
TRBV29-1,few,TRBJ2-3,TRBD2,CSVENSGGASDTQYF,TGCAGCGTTGAAAACAGCGGGGGGGCCTCAGATACGCAGTATTTT
TRBV12-3/TRBV12-4,few,TRBJ1-6,NA,CASSPNSGGGNSPLHF,TGTGCCAGCAGCCCCAACTCCGGGGGAGGTAATTCACCCCTCCACTTT
TRBV15,many,TRBJ1-5,TRBD1,CATSEGQSNQPQHF,TGTGCCACCAGCGAGGGACAGAGCAATCAGCCCCAGCATTTT
TRBV28,many,TRBJ2-2,NA,CASSPWTPRLSDTGELFF,TGTGCCAGCAGTCCGTGGACTCCCCGGTTAAGCGACACCGGGGAGCTGTTTTTT
TRBV5-5,many,TRBJ2-5,NA,CASSLLWGQETQYF,TGTGCCAGCAGCTTGTTGTGGGGTCAAGAGACCCAGTACTTC
TRBV2,many,TRBJ2-5,NA,CASSEELVGAGETQYF,TGTGCCAGCAGTGAAGAACTCGTCGGGGCCGGGGAGACCCAGTACTTC
TRBV5-4,NA,TRBJ1-1,TRBD1,CASSQIGQGGTEAFF,TGTGCCAGCAGCCAGATCGGACAGGGGGGCACTGAAGCTTTCTTT
TRBV4-2,once,TRBJ2-5,TRBD2,CASSQDRTSGGLGETQYF,TGTGCCAGCAGCCAAGATCGGACTAGCGGGGGCCTCGGGGAGACCCAGTACTTC
TRBV5-1,many,TRBJ1-2,NA,CASSPYGGFDQGYGYTF,TGCGCCAGCAGCCCGTACGGAGGGTTCGACCAAGGCTATGGCTACACCTTC
TRBV19,few,TRBJ1-1,NA,CASSIRGTEVTEAFF,TGTGCCAGTAGTATTAGGGGGACGGAGGTCACTGAAGCTTTCTTT
TRBV12-3/TRBV12-4,many,TRBJ2-5,NA,CASSPTGEETQYF,TGTGCCAGCAGTCCAACTGGGGAGGAGACCCAGTACTTC
TRBV5-5,few,TRBJ1-5,NA,CASSLGHPQPQHF,TGTGCCAGCAGCTTGGGGCACCCTCAGCCCCAGCATTTT
TRBV20-1,many,TRBJ2-1,TRBD2,CSARLRGASYNEQFF,TGCAGTGCTAGGCTGCGGGGGGCGTCCTACAATGAGCAGTTCTTC
TRBV19,few,TRBJ2-5,NA,CASSLTEETQYF,TGTGCCAGTAGTTTGACAGAAGAGACCCAGTACTTC
TRBV5-1,few,TRBJ1-1,NA,CASSLSDMFLTEAFF,TGCGCCAGCAGCCTCTCAGACATGTTCTTGACTGAAGCTTTCTTT
TRBV7-9,many,TRBJ1-1,NA,CASTRPRAVTEAFF,TGTGCCAGCACCCGTCCCCGCGCCGTCACTGAAGCTTTCTTT
TRBV7-8,many,TRBJ2-1,TRBD1,CASRGRDREFF,TGTGCCAGCAGGGGCCGGGACAGGGAGTTCTTC
TRBV12-3/TRBV12-4,many,TRBJ2-7,NA,CASSLLSDGEQYF,TGTGCCAGCAGTTTATTATCGGACGGCGAGCAGTACTTC
TRBV15,few,TRBJ1-2,NA,CATSSPWEAGYTF,TGTGCCACCAGCAGCCCCTGGGAGGCTGGCTACACCTTC